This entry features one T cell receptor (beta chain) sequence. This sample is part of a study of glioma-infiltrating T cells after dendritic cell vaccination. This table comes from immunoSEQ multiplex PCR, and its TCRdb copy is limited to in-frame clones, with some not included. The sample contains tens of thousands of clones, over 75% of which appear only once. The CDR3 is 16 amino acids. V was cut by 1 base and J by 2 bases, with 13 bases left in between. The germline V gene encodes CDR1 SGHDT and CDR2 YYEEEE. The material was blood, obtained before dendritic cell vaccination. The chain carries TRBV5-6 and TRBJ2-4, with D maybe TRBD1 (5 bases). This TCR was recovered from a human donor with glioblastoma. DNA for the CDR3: TGTGCCAGCAGCTTGTCCCCCCAGGGTACCAAAAACATTCAGTACTTC. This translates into CASSLSPQGTKNIQYF.